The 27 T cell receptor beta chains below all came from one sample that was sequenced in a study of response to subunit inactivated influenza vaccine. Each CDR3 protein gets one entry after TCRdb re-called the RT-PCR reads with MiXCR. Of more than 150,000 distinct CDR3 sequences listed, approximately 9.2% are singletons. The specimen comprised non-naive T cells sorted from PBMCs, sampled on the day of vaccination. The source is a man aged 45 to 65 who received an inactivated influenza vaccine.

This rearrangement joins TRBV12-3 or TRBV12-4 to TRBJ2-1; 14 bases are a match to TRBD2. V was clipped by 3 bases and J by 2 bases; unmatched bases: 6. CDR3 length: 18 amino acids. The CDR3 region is CASSFVGTSGSPYNEQFF. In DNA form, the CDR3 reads TGTGCCAGCAGTTTTGTTGGGACTAGCGGGAGCCCCTACAATGAGCAGTTCTTC.

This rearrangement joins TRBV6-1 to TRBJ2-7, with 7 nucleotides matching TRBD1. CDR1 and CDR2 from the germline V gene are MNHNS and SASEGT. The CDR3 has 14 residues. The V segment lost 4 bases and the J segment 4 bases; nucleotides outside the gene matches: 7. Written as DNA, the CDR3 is TGTGCCAGCAGTGCCGGACAGGTGAGGTACGAGCAGTACTTC. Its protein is CASSAGQVRYEQYF.

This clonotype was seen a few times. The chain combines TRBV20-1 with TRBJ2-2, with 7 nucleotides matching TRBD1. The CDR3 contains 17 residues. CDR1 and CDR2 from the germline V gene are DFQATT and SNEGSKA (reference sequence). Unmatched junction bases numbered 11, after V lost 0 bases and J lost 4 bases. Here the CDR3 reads CSAREIGTGALTGELFF. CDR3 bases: TGCAGTGCTAGAGAGATAGGTACAGGGGCCCTCACCGGGGAGCTGTTTTTT.

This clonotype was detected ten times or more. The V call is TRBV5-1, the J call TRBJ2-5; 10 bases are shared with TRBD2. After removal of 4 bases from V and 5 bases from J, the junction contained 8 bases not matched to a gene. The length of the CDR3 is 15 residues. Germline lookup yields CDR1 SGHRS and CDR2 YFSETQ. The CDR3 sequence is CASSDGLAGVETQYF. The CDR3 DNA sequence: TGCGCCAGCAGCGACGGGCTAGCGGGAGTGGAGACCCAGTACTTC.

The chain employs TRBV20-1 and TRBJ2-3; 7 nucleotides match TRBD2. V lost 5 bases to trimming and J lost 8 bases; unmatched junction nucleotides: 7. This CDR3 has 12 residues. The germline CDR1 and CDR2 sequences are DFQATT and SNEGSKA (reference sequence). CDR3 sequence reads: CSAGTTFGTQYF. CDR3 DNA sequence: TGCAGTGCTGGGACTACCTTCGGTACGCAGTATTTT.

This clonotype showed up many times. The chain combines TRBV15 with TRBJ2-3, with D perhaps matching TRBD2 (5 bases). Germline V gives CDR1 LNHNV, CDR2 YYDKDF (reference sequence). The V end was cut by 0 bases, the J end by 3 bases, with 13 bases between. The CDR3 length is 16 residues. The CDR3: CATSRERRVATDTQYF. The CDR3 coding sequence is TGTGCCACCAGCAGAGAGAGGCGAGTAGCGACAGATACGCAGTATTTT.

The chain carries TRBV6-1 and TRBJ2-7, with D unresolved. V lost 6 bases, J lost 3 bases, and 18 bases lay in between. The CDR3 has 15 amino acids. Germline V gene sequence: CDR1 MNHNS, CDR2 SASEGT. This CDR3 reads CASREREQGLYEQYF. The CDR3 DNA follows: TGTGCCAGCAGGGAACGCGAACAAGGCCTCTACGAGCAGTACTTC.

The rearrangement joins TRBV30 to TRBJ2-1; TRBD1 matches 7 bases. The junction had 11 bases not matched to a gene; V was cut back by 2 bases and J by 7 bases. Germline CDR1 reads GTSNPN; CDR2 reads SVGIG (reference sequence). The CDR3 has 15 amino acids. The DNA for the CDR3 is TGTGCCTGGAGTTGGGGTGACAGGGAGTTGAATGAGCAGTTCTTC. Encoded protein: CAWSWGDRELNEQFF.

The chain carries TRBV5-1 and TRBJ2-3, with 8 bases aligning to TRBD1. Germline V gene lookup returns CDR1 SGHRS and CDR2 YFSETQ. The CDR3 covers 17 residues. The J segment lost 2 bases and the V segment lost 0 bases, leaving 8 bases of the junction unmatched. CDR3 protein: CASSLAGTGSNTDTQYF. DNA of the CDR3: TGCGCCAGCAGCTTGGCTGGGACAGGTTCCAACACAGATACGCAGTATTTT.

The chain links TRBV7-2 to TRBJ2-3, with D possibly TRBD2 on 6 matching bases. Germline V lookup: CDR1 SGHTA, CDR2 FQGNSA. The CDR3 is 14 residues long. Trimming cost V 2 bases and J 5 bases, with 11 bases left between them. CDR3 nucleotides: TGTGCCAGCAGCTTAAGAGGGAGGATAGATACGCAGTATTTT. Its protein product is CASSLRGRIDTQYF.

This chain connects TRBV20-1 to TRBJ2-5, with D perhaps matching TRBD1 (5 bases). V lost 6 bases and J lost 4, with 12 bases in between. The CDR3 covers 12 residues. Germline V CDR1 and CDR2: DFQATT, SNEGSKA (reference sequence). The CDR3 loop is CSAITGSETQYF. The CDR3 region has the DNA TGCAGTGCCATAACAGGATCAGAGACCCAGTACTTC.

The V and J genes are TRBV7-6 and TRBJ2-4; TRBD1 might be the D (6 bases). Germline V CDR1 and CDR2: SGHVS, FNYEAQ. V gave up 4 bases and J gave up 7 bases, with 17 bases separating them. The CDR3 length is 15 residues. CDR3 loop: CASSWKQGRGNIQYF. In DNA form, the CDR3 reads TGTGCCAGCAGCTGGAAACAGGGTCGTGGGAACATTCAGTACTTC.

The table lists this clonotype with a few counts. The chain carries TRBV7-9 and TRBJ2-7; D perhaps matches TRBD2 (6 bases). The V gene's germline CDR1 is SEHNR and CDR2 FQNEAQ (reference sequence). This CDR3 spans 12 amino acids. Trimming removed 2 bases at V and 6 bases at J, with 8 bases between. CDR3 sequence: CASSLNGGEQYF. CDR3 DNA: TGTGCCAGCAGCTTAAACGGGGGCGAGCAGTACTTC.

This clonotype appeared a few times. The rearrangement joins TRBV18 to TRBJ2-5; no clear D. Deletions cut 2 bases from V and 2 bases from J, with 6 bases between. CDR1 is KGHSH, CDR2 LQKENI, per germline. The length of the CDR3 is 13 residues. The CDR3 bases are TGTGCCAGCTCACCAGGCAGACAAGAGACCCAGTACTTC. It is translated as CASSPGRQETQYF.

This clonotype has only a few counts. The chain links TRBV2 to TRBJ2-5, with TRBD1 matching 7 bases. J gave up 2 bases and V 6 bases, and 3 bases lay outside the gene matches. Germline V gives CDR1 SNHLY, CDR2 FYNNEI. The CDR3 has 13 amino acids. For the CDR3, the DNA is TGTGCCAGCAGGACAGGGATTCAAGAGACCCAGTACTTC. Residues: CASRTGIQETQYF.

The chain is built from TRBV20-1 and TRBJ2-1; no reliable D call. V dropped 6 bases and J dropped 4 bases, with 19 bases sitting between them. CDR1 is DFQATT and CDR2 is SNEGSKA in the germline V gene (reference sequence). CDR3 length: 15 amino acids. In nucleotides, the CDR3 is TGCAGTGCCCCAGCCCTCGGAGAGTTTTACAATGAGCAGTTCTTC. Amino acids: CSAPALGEFYNEQFF.

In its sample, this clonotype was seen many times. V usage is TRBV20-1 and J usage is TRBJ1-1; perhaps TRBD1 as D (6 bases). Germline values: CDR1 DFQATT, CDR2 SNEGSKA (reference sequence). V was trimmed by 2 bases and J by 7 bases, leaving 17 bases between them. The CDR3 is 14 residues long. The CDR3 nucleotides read TGCAGTGCTAGATTCAGGGGCGCAATTTTTGAAGCTTTCTTT. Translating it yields CSARFRGAIFEAFF.

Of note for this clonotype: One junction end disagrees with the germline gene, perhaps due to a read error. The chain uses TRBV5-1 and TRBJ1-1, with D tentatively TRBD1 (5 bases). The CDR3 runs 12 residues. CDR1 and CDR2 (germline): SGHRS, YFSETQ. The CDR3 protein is CACSLGWGDAFF. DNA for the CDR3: TGCGCCTGCAGCTTAGGTTGGGGGGACGCTTTCTTT.

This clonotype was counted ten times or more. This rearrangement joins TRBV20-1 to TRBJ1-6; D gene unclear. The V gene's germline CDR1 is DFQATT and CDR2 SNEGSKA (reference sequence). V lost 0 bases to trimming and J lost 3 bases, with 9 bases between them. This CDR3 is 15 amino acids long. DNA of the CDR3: TGCAGTGCTAGAGACAGGAAACACTATAATTCACCCCTCCACTTT. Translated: CSARDRKHYNSPLHF.

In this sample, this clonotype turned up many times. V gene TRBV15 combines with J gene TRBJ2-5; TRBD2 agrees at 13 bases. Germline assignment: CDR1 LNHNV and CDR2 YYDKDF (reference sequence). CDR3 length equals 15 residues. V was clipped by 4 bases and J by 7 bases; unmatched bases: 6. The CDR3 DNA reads TGTGCCACCAGCAAGGGACTAGCGGGATCGGGGACCCAGTACTTC. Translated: CATSKGLAGSGTQYF.

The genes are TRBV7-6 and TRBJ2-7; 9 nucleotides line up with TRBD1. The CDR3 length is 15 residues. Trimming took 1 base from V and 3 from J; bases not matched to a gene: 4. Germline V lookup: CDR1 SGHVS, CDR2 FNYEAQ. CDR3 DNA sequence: TGTGCCAGCAGCTTAGTTGGACAGGGGAACTACGAGCAGTACTTC. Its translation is CASSLVGQGNYEQYF.

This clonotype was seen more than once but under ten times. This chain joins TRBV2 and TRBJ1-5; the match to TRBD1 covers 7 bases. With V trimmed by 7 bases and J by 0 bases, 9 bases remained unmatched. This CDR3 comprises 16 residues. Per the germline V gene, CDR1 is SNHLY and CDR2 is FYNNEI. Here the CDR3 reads CASTTGRGYSNQPQHF. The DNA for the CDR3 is TGTGCCAGCACGACAGGGAGGGGATATAGCAATCAGCCCCAGCATTTT.

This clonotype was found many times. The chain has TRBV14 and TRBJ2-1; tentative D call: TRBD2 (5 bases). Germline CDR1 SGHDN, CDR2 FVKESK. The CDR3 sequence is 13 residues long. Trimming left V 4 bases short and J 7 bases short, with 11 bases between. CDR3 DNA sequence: TGTGCCAGCAGCCGCGGAAGGAGGAATGAGCAGTTCTTC. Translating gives CASSRGRRNEQFF.

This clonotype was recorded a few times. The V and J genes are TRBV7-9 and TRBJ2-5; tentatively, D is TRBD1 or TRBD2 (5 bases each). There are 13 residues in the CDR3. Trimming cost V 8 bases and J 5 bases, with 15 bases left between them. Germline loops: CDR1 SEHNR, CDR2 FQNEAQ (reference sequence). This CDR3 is CASRGTWGETQYF. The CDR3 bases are TGTGCCAGCCGGGGCACTTGGGGGGAGACCCAGTACTTC.

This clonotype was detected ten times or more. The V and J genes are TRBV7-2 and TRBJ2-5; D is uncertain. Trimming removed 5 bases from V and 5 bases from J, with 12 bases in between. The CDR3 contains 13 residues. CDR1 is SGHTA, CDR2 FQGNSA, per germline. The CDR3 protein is CASSPQIGETQYF. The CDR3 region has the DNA TGTGCCAGCAGCCCCCAAATAGGGGAGACCCAGTACTTC.

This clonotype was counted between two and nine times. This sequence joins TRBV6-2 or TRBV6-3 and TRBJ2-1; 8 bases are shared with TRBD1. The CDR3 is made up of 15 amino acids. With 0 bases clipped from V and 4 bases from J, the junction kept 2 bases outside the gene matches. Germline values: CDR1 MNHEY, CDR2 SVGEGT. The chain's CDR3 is CASSYSRTGYNEQFF. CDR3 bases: TGTGCCAGCAGTTACTCGAGGACAGGGTACAATGAGCAGTTCTTC.

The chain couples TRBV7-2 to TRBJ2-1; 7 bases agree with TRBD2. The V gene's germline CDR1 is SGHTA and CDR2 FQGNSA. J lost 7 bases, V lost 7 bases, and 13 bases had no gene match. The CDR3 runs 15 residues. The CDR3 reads CASNRRPGGINEQFF. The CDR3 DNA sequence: TGTGCCAGCAACCGAAGACCGGGAGGAATAAATGAGCAGTTCTTC. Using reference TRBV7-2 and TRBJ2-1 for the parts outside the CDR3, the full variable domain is GAGVSQSPSNKVTEKGKDVELRCDPISGHTALYWYRQSLGQGLEFLIYFQGNSAPDKSGLPSDRFSAERTGGSVSTLTIQRTQQEDSAVYLCASNRRPGGINEQFFGPGTRLTVL.